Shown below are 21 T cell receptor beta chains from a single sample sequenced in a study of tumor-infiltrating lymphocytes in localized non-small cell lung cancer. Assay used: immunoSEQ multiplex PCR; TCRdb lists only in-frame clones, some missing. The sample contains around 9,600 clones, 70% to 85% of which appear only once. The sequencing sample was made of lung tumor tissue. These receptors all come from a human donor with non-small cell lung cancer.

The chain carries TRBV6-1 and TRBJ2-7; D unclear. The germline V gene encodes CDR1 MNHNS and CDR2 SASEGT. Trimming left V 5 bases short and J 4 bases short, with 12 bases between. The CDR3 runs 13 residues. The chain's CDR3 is CASSQSLGYEQYF. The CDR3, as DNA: TGTGCCAGCAGTCAAAGCTTGGGGTACGAGCAGTACTTC.

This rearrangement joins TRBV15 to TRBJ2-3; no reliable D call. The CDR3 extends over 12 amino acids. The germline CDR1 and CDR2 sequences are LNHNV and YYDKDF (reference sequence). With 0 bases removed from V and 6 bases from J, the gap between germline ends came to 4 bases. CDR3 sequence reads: CATSREWDTQYF. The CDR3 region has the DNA TGTGCCACCAGCAGAGAGTGGGATACGCAGTATTTT.

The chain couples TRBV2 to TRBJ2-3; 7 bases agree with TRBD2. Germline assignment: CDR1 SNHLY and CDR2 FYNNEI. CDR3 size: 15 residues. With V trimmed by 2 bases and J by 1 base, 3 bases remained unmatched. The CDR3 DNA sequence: TGTGCCAGCAGTGAACGGGGAGGGGGCACAGATACGCAGTATTTT. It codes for CASSERGGGTDTQYF.

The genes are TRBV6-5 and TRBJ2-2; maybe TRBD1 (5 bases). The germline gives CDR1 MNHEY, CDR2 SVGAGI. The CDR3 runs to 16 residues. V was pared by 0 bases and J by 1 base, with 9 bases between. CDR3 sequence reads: CASSYSIQGNTGELFF. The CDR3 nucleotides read TGTGCCAGCAGTTACTCGATCCAGGGGAACACCGGGGAGCTGTTTTTT.

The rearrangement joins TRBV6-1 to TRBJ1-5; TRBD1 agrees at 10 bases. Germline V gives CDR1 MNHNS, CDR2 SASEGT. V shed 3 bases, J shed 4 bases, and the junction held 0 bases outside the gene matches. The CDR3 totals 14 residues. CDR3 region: CASSEGQGNQPQHF. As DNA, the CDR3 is TGTGCCAGCAGTGAGGGACAGGGGAATCAGCCCCAGCATTTT.

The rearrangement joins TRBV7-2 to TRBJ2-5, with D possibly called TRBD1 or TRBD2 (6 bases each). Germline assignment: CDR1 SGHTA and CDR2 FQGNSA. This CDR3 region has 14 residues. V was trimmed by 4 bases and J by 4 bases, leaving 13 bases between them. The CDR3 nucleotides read TGTGCCAGCAGCTCGCAACAGGGAGGAGAGACCCAGTACTTC. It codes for CASSSQQGGETQYF.

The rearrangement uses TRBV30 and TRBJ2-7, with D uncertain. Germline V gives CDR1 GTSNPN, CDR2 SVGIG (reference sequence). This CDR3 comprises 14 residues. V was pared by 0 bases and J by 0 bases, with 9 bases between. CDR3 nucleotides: TGTGCCTGGAGTGTACTGGCTCGCTCCTACGAGCAGTACTTC. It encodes CAWSVLARSYEQYF.

The CDR3 sequence: CASSQGARDSYEQYF. The CDR3 DNA reads TGTGCCAGCAGCCAAGGAGCCAGGGACTCCTACGAGCAGTACTTC. This chain joins TRBV14 and TRBJ2-7; perhaps TRBD1 as D (5 bases). Germline CDR1 is SGHDN and CDR2 is FVKESK. The CDR3 extends over 15 amino acids. Trimming pared 1 base from V and 0 bases from J, leaving 10 bases between.

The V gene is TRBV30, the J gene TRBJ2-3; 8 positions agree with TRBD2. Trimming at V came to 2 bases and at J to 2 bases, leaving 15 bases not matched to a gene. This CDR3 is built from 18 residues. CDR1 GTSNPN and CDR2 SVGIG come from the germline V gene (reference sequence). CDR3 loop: CAWSIERGPAGVTDTQYF. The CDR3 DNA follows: TGTGCCTGGAGTATAGAAAGGGGACCAGCGGGAGTCACAGATACGCAGTATTTT. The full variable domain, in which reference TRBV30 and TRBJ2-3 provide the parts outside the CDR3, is SQTIHQWPATLVQPVGSPLSLECTVEGTSNPNLYWYRQAAGRGLQLLFYSVGIGQISSEVPQNLSASRPQDRQFILSSKKLLLSDSGFYLCAWSIERGPAGVTDTQYFGPGTRLTVL.

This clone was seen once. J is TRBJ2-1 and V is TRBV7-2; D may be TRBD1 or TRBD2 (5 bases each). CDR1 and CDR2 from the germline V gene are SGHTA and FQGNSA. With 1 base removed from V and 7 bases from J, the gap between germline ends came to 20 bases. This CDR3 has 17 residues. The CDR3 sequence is CASSLVGGAGQGNEQFF. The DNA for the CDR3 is TGTGCCAGCAGCTTAGTAGGTGGGGCGGGCCAGGGAAATGAGCAGTTCTTC.

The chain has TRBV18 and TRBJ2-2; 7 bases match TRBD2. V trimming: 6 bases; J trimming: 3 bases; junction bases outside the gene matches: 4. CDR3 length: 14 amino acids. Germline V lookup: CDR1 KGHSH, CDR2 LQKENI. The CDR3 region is CASSDRGDTGELFF. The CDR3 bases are TGTGCCAGCTCTGACCGGGGGGACACCGGGGAGCTGTTTTTT.

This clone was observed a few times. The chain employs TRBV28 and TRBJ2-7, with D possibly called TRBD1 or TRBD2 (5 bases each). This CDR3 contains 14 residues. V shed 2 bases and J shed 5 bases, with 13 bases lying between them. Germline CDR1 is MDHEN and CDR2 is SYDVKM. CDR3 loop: CASSLESGSHEQYF. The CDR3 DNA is TGTGCCAGCAGTTTAGAGTCAGGGAGCCACGAGCAGTACTTC.

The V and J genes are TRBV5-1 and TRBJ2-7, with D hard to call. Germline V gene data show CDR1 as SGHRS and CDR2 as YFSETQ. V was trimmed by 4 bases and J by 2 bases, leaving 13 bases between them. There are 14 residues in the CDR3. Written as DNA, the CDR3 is TGCGCCAGCAGCCGCGACGGTGGCCCCTACGAGCAGTACTTC. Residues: CASSRDGGPYEQYF.

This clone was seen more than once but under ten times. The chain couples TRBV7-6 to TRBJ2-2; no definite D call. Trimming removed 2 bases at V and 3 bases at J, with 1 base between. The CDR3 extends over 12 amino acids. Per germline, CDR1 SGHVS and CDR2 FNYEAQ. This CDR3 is CASSLYTGELFF. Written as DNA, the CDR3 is TGTGCCAGCAGCTTATACACCGGGGAGCTGTTTTTT.

CDR3 DNA sequence: TGTGCCAGCAGCTTGGATACGAGGACCTTGCCCCAGCATTTT. This encodes CASSLDTRTLPQHF. The rearrangement uses TRBV5-5 and TRBJ1-5; no reliable D call. CDR3 length: 14 residues. Trimming stripped 0 bases from V and 9 bases from J, with 13 bases between. Per the germline V gene, CDR1 is SGHKS and CDR2 is YYEKEE (reference sequence).

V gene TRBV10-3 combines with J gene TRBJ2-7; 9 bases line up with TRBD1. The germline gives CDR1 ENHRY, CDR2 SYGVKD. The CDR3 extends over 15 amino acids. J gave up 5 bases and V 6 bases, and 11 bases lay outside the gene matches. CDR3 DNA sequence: TGTGCCATCAGGGGATCGACAGGGGGGGTCCACGAGCAGTACTTC. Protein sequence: CAIRGSTGGVHEQYF.

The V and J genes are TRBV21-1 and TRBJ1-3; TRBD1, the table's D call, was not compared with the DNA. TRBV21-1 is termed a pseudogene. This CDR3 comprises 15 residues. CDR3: CASNGGRGSGNTIYF. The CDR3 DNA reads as TGTGCCAGCAATGGCGGCAGGGGGTCCGGAAACACCATATATTTT.

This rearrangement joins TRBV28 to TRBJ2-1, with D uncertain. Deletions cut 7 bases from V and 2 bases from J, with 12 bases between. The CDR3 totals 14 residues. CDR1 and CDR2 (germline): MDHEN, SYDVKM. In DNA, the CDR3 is TGTGCCAGCATCCCCTCGGGCCCCTACAATGAGCAGTTCTTC. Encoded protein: CASIPSGPYNEQFF.

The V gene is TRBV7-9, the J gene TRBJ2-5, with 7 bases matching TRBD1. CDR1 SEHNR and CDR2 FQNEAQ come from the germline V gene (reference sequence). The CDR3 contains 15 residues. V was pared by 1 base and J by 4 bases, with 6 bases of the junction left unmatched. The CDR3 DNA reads TGTGCCAGCAGCTTAGAGGGGACAGCTGTAGAGACCCAGTACTTC. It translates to CASSLEGTAVETQYF.

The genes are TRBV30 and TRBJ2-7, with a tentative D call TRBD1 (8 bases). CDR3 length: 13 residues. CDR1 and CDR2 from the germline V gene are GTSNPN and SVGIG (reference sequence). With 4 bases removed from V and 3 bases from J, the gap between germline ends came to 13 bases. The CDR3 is CAWNHRGGYEQYF. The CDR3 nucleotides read TGTGCCTGGAACCACAGGGGGGGCTACGAGCAGTACTTC.

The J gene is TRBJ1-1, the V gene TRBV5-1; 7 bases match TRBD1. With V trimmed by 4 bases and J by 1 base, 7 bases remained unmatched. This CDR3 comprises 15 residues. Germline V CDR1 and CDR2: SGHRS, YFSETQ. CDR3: CASSMTGRGNTEAFF. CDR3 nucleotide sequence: TGCGCCAGCAGCATGACAGGGAGGGGGAACACTGAAGCTTTCTTT.